Listed below are T cell receptor beta chains from one sample, sequenced in a study of blood T cell repertoires in COVID-19. TCRdb's copy holds only in-frame clones and misses some; the assay was immunoSEQ multiplex PCR. The sample carries around 200,000 clones, approximately 87% recorded once. The sample comprised peripheral blood. Receptor source: a man aged 55 to 70 who had recovered from COVID-19. Each CDR3 is given with its conserved first and last residue. Each record gives: D gene, clone size, J gene, V gene, CDR3 DNA, CDR3 protein. The D gene is left open where the match is weak. Only some rows state a clone size, as once, few, many or a class for expanded clones.

d_call: .; clone_size: .; j_call: TRBJ1-2; v_call: TRBV9; cdr3_nt: TGTGCCAGCAGCGACTTAGACAGACCCAGAGGCTACACCTTC; cdr3_aa: CASSDLDRPRGYTF
d_call: TRBD2; clone_size: .; j_call: TRBJ2-2; v_call: TRBV3-1/TRBV3-2; cdr3_nt: TGTGCCAGCAGCCACGGACTAGCGGAGACCACCGGGGAGCTGTTTTTT; cdr3_aa: CASSHGLAETTGELFF
d_call: .; clone_size: .; j_call: TRBJ2-1; v_call: TRBV24-1; cdr3_nt: TGTGCCACCAGTGATCTTTTCGGGTTACCATCCTACAATGAGCAGTTCTTC; cdr3_aa: CATSDLFGLPSYNEQFF
d_call: TRBD2; clone_size: .; j_call: TRBJ2-7; v_call: TRBV4-1; cdr3_nt: TGCGCCAGCAGCCCCTTGGGGGGGGGTATCATCTCCTACGAGCAGTACTTC; cdr3_aa: CASSPLGGGIISYEQYF
d_call: TRBD1; clone_size: few; j_call: TRBJ2-2; v_call: TRBV5-3; cdr3_nt: TGTGCCAGAAGCGCAGACAGGGATTTGAACACCGGGGAGCTGTTTTTT; cdr3_aa: CARSADRDLNTGELFF
d_call: .; clone_size: .; j_call: TRBJ2-7; v_call: TRBV6-5; cdr3_nt: TGTGCCAGCAGTCCCGTCCCCGCCTACGAGCAGTACTTC; cdr3_aa: CASSPVPAYEQYF
d_call: TRBD1; clone_size: .; j_call: TRBJ1-1; v_call: TRBV6-5; cdr3_nt: TGTGCCAGCAGTCCCGGACAGGGACTGAACACTGAAGCTTTCTTT; cdr3_aa: CASSPGQGLNTEAFF
d_call: .; clone_size: .; j_call: TRBJ2-1; v_call: TRBV12-3/TRBV12-4; cdr3_nt: TGTGCCAGCAGTTTAGGGTTTGAGTTCGGGCAGTTCTTC; cdr3_aa: CASSLGFEFGQFF
d_call: .; clone_size: .; j_call: TRBJ2-1; v_call: TRBV6-4; cdr3_nt: TGTGCCAGCAGTGACTCAGGACTAAACGATGAGCAGTTCTTC; cdr3_aa: CASSDSGLNDEQFF
d_call: TRBD1; clone_size: .; j_call: TRBJ2-7; v_call: TRBV5-1; cdr3_nt: TGCGCCAGCAGCGCGGGACAGGGCGGCGAGCAGTACTTC; cdr3_aa: CASSAGQGGEQYF
d_call: TRBD1; clone_size: .; j_call: TRBJ2-6; v_call: TRBV27; cdr3_nt: TGTGCCAGCAGTTTCGGGACAGGGGGCTCTGGGGCCAACGTCCTGACTTTC; cdr3_aa: CASSFGTGGSGANVLTF
d_call: TRBD1; clone_size: .; j_call: TRBJ2-3; v_call: TRBV24-1; cdr3_nt: TGTGCCACCAGTGATCCGACAGGGCTTCAGAGAGATACGCAGTATTTT; cdr3_aa: CATSDPTGLQRDTQYF
d_call: .; clone_size: .; j_call: TRBJ2-2; v_call: TRBV27; cdr3_nt: TGTGCCAGCAGTTTATCGGAAAGGAGCACCGGGGAGCTGTTTTTT; cdr3_aa: CASSLSERSTGELFF
d_call: TRBD1; clone_size: .; j_call: TRBJ1-1; v_call: TRBV7-9; cdr3_nt: TGTGCCAGCAGCTTTGGACAGGCGAACACTGAAGCTTTCTTT; cdr3_aa: CASSFGQANTEAFF
d_call: .; clone_size: .; j_call: TRBJ2-2; v_call: TRBV9; cdr3_nt: TGTGCCAGCAGCGTAGCTCTAGGAACCGGGGAGCTGTTTTTT; cdr3_aa: CASSVALGTGELFF
d_call: .; clone_size: .; j_call: TRBJ1-1; v_call: TRBV7-3; cdr3_nt: TGTGCCAGCAGCGGACCCGACCAGGGACTCTCCCCTTTCTTT; cdr3_aa: CASSGPDQGLSPFF
d_call: TRBD1; clone_size: once; j_call: TRBJ1-3; v_call: TRBV30; cdr3_nt: TGTGCCTGGAGCGCTCAGGGGGGCTCTGGAAACACCATATATTTT; cdr3_aa: CAWSAQGGSGNTIYF
d_call: TRBD1; clone_size: .; j_call: TRBJ2-2; v_call: TRBV11-3; cdr3_nt: TGTGCCAGCAGCCCGCAGGGGGCTACCGGGGAGCTGTTTTTT; cdr3_aa: CASSPQGATGELFF
d_call: TRBD1; clone_size: .; j_call: TRBJ1-1; v_call: TRBV5-4; cdr3_nt: TGTGCCAGCAGCCCCAGACCAGGGGGCAGGAACACTGAAGCTTTCTTT; cdr3_aa: CASSPRPGGRNTEAFF
d_call: .; clone_size: .; j_call: TRBJ1-4; v_call: TRBV3-1/TRBV3-2; cdr3_nt: TGTGCCAGCAGTCAGAGAGGGACAACTAATGAAAAACTGTTTTTT; cdr3_aa: CASSQRGTTNEKLFF
d_call: .; clone_size: once; j_call: TRBJ1-1; v_call: TRBV7-2; cdr3_nt: TGTGCCAGCAGCTTAGTTGCGGGAGACACTGAAGCTTTCTTT; cdr3_aa: CASSLVAGDTEAFF
d_call: .; clone_size: .; j_call: TRBJ1-5; v_call: TRBV10-3; cdr3_nt: TGTGCCATCAGTGATGGGATGGGGGGAAGTCAGCCCCAGCATTTT; cdr3_aa: CAISDGMGGSQPQHF
d_call: TRBD1; clone_size: .; j_call: TRBJ1-6; v_call: TRBV5-4; cdr3_nt: TGTGCCAGCAGCTTGGAGGGCACAGGGGGCAATTCACCCCTCCACTTT; cdr3_aa: CASSLEGTGGNSPLHF
d_call: TRBD2; clone_size: .; j_call: TRBJ2-7; v_call: TRBV11-2; cdr3_nt: TGTGCCAGCAGCCCCCTAGCGGGAGGTGCCTACGAGCAGTACTTC; cdr3_aa: CASSPLAGGAYEQYF
d_call: TRBD2; clone_size: .; j_call: TRBJ2-1; v_call: TRBV11-1; cdr3_nt: TGTGCCAGCAGAGTATGGCGGGGGGGCAGTGAGCAGTTCTTC; cdr3_aa: CASRVWRGGSEQFF
d_call: .; clone_size: .; j_call: TRBJ1-2; v_call: TRBV4-2; cdr3_nt: TGTGCCAGCAGCCGCGGGACCGACGTTAACTATGGCTACACCTTC; cdr3_aa: CASSRGTDVNYGYTF
d_call: TRBD1; clone_size: .; j_call: TRBJ1-6; v_call: TRBV6-6; cdr3_nt: TGTGCCAGCAGCATACAGGGGGTCTCACCCCTCCACTTT; cdr3_aa: CASSIQGVSPLHF